This TCR beta chain was retrieved from a study of radiation and T cells in renal cell carcinoma. Assay used: immunoSEQ multiplex PCR; TCRdb lists only in-frame clones, some missing. The sample yields tens of thousands of clones, 85% seen once. Turning to this clone: Antigen unknown.

Time point in this sample: blood 4 weeks post-SBRT, at nephrectomy. Treatment denoted: 15 Gy SBRT to primary tumor, nephrectomy 4 weeks later. Nephrectomy followed 15 Gy stereotactic body radiation by 4 weeks. Blood was sampled at baseline, 2 weeks and 4 weeks after SBRT. CDR3 size: 14 residues. Germline CDR1 SGHTA, CDR2 FQGNSA. With V trimmed by 5 bases and J by 1 base, 2 bases remained unmatched. Points from the study as a whole: Top tumor clonotypes rose in blood 2 weeks post-radiation, then contracted.

Sequencing used blood, obtained from a patient whose treatment included radiotherapy and nephrectomy. The chain carries TRBV7-2 and TRBJ1-1; 9 bases agree with TRBD1. The TCR sequence derives from a man in his fifties with renal cell carcinoma. DNA of the CDR3: TGTGCCAGCAGCGTGGACAGGGGGAACACTGAAGCTTTCTTT. This sequence encodes CASSVDRGNTEAFF.